The entry below gives a single T cell receptor (beta chain) sequence along with its context. The source of the sample is a study of technical replicates of blood from a few donors. Using immunoSEQ multiplex PCR, the repertoire was profiled, and TCRdb retains in-frame clones only, with some absent. The sample gives nearly 80,000 clones, about 93% of which show up once; approximately 0.4% is in the top ten. Per the germline V gene, CDR1 is MDHEN and CDR2 is SYDVKM. Trimming removed 7 bases from V and 10 bases from J, with 19 bases in between. The CDR3 extends over 14 amino acids. The chain links TRBV28 to TRBJ1-4; tentatively, D is TRBD1 (6 bases). The specimen was T cells isolated from PBMCs. The receptor was isolated from a human donor in good health. The CDR3, as DNA: TGTGCCAGCAATGAAGCGGGGGGCACAGGAAAACTGTTTTTT. It specifies CASNEAGGTGKLFF.